This paragraph covers one T cell receptor (beta chain) sequence. As yet, its antigen is unknown. CDR1 and CDR2 from the germline V gene are ENHRY and SYGVKD. V gave up 8 bases and J gave up 1 base; unmatched junction bases: 5. The CDR3 is 13 residues long. Through a sample-barcoded 5' primer and a J-beta primer mix, a second PCR was run for roughly 7 to 11 cycles. A tag from a template-switch adaptor with 12 random nucleotides marked each cDNA molecule. TCRdb reprocessed the 5' RACE reads via MiXCR and lists one record per CDR3 protein. The sample has 1.8 million or so distinct CDR3 sequences, approximately 39% seen once; the top ten hold under 25%. These data belong to a study of blood T cells in healthy people across ages. Broader study findings: The percentage of naive T cells correlated strongly with TCR beta diversity. Using unsorted PBMCs precluded a conclusive naive versus antigen-experienced comparison.

The sample was blood. This TCR was recovered from a human donor in good health. The chain uses TRBV10-3 and TRBJ2-7; 7 nucleotides agree with TRBD2. The CDR3 region is CAISSGRSYEQYF. The CDR3 DNA reads TGTGCCATCTCTAGCGGCAGGTCCTACGAGCAGTACTTC.